The text below deals with one T cell receptor beta chain. Per the original methods: Nucleated cell counts were estimated from reference gene primer amplification. The table came from immunoSEQ multiplex PCR; TCRdb's copy has only in-frame clones and leaves some out. V and J calls plus clone size are reproduced from that table; the DNA served to infer D and trimming. This table holds about 41,000 clones, more than 75% found once. The record originates from a study of blood T cell repertoires in COVID-19. Study summary: There were acute and convalescent COVID-19 samples, and they came from the United States, Italy and Spain. T cells, B-cell-depleted T cells, or PBMCs provided the cDNA or gDNA that served as material.

Germline V lookup: CDR1 SGDLS, CDR2 YYNGEE. The V segment lost 0 bases and the J segment 2 bases; nucleotides outside the gene matches: 5. The CDR3 contains 16 residues. The V call is TRBV9, the J call TRBJ2-3, with 8 bases lining up with TRBD2. The source of this sequence is a human donor in a cohort sampled during active COVID-19. Sequencing was done on a sample of peripheral blood. The CDR3 here is CASSVEGGRLTDTQYF. CDR3 bases: TGTGCCAGCAGCGTAGAAGGCGGGAGGCTCACAGATACGCAGTATTTT.